These 29 T cell receptor beta chains share one sample of origin, sequenced in a study of T cell responses to AZD1222 COVID-19 vaccine. Generated by immunoSEQ multiplex PCR, the TCRdb table keeps only in-frame clones and is missing some. Among more than 85,000 clones, about 72% were seen once, and the ten largest hold around 21%. Here the sequenced sample was peripheral blood, taken on day 0 of AZD1222 vaccination. Receptor source: an adult in good health.

About this clone itself: A read error may account for a junction end that differs from germline. The chain recombines TRBV5-1 with TRBJ2-3; D is perhaps TRBD2 (5 bases). The CDR3 contains 13 residues. CDR1 and CDR2 (germline): SGHRS, YFSETQ. CDR3 protein: CASSLWERRYAVF. CDR3 bases: TGCGCCAGCAGCTTATGGGAGAGGAGATACGCAGTATTT. Variable domain in full (rest from reference TRBV5-1 and TRBJ2-3): KAGVTQTPRYLIKTRGQQVTLSCSPISGHRSVSWYQQTPGQGLQFLFEYFSETQRNKGNFPGRFSGRQFSNSRSEMNVSTLELGDSALYLCASSLWERRYAVFGPGTRLTVL.

The genes are TRBV6-5 and TRBJ2-1; D is uncertain. This CDR3 has 15 amino acids. The germline CDR1 and CDR2 sequences are MNHEY and SVGAGI. Deletions cut 0 bases from V and 0 bases from J, with 6 bases between. Here the CDR3 DNA reads TGTGCCAGCAGTTACTCCCCCAGCTCCTACAATGAGCAGTTCTTC. Translating it yields CASSYSPSSYNEQFF.

The chain has TRBV5-6 and TRBJ2-3; TRBD1 agrees at 8 bases. Trimming took 3 bases from V and 1 from J; bases not matched to a gene: 1. The germline V gene has CDR1 SGHDT and CDR2 YYEEEE. This CDR3 is built from 14 residues. CDR3 nucleotides: TGTGCCAGCAGCTGGGGACAGGGCACAGATACGCAGTATTTT. Protein: CASSWGQGTDTQYF.

The chain recombines TRBV6-5 with TRBJ2-7; D not certain. The length of the CDR3 is 14 residues. Germline values: CDR1 MNHEY, CDR2 SVGAGI. Trimming shortened V by 0 bases and J by 5 bases, and 11 bases separated the two germline ends. CDR3 protein: CASSYSAGHDEQYF. In DNA form, the CDR3 reads TGTGCCAGCAGTTACTCGGCAGGCCACGACGAGCAGTACTTC.

This chain uses TRBV6-2 or TRBV6-3 with TRBJ2-4, with 7 bases lining up with TRBD1. Per germline, CDR1 MNHEY and CDR2 SVGEGT. The CDR3 spans 18 residues. J gave up 2 bases and V 2 bases, and 12 bases lay outside the gene matches. DNA of the CDR3: TGTGCCAGCAGTTACGACAGGGACCAAATCCAAACCAAAAACATTCAGTACTTC. This sequence encodes CASSYDRDQIQTKNIQYF.

The J gene is TRBJ1-6, the V gene TRBV4-3; TRBD1 might be the D (5 bases). The germline gives CDR1 LGHNA, CDR2 YSLEER. V lost 0 bases to trimming and J lost 7 bases, with 7 bases between them. This CDR3 has 14 amino acids. The CDR3 loop reads CASSQDYRNSPLHF. DNA of the CDR3: TGCGCCAGCAGCCAAGACTACAGGAATTCACCCCTCCACTTT.

The chain couples TRBV28 to TRBJ1-2, with 7 bases identical to TRBD1. The length of the CDR3 is 14 residues. Per germline, CDR1 MDHEN and CDR2 SYDVKM. The J segment lost 4 bases and the V segment lost 5 bases, leaving 7 bases of the junction unmatched. CDR3 region: CASSIGQETYGYTF. The DNA for the CDR3 is TGTGCCAGCAGTATCGGACAGGAGACCTATGGCTACACCTTC.

CDR3 coding DNA: TGTGCCAGCAGCCCCCGGATCGGAGATAATTCACCCCTCCACTTT. It specifies CASSPRIGDNSPLHF. The V call is TRBV7-2, the J call TRBJ1-6; D unresolved. The CDR3 loop spans 15 amino acids. The V gene's germline CDR1 is SGHTA and CDR2 FQGNSA. V dropped 5 bases and J dropped 5 bases, with 13 bases sitting between them.

This rearrangement joins TRBV3-1 (or the pseudogene TRBV3-2) to TRBJ2-1; TRBD1 might be the D (6 bases). The CDR3 length is 14 residues. Germline loops: CDR1 LGHDT, CDR2 YNNKEL (reference sequence). The germline V and J ends were trimmed by 2 bases and 6 bases, with 11 bases remaining between them. DNA of the CDR3: TGTGCCAGCAGCCAAAGACAGGAGCGCAATGAGCAGTTCTTC. The encoded protein is CASSQRQERNEQFF.

The chain is built from TRBV5-1 and TRBJ2-3; the D gene is possibly TRBD2 (6 bases). CDR3 length: 15 residues. Germline CDR1 is SGHRS and CDR2 is YFSETQ. V was cut by 2 bases and J by 5 bases, with 15 bases left in between. The CDR3 DNA sequence: TGCGCCAGCAGCTTCCGCGGGGTCGAGGGAGATACGCAGTATTTT. Its translation: CASSFRGVEGDTQYF.

CDR3 coding DNA: TGTGCCAGTCAACGGACAGGGAGGGATCAGCCCCAGCATTTT. Translated: CASQRTGRDQPQHF. The rearrangement links TRBV2 to TRBJ1-5, with TRBD1 matching over 8 bases. CDR1 SNHLY and CDR2 FYNNEI come from the germline V gene. This CDR3 spans 14 amino acids. V trimming: 9 bases; J trimming: 5 bases; junction bases outside the gene matches: 9.

This clone has more than one count but fewer than ten. The CDR3 region has the DNA TGCGGGGGCACCGGGACAGGGGGCGAGCAGTACTTC. This translates into CGGTGTGGEQYF. The genes are TRBV23-1 and TRBJ2-7; TRBD1 agrees at 11 bases. Being an ORF, TRBV23-1 has a function that is uncertain. This CDR3 has 12 amino acids.

The rearrangement uses TRBV5-1 and TRBJ2-1, with 8 nucleotides matching TRBD1. Germline V gives CDR1 SGHRS, CDR2 YFSETQ. The CDR3 sequence is 16 residues long. With V trimmed by 3 bases and J by 0 bases, 5 bases remained unmatched. CDR3 sequence: CASSSRGTGSYNEQFF. The DNA of the CDR3 is TGCGCCAGCAGCTCCCGTGGGACAGGCTCCTACAATGAGCAGTTCTTC.

The chain combines TRBV6-1 with TRBJ2-7; a possible D gene is TRBD1 (5 bases). Trimming took off 2 bases at V and 2 bases at J, with 10 bases between the two ends. The CDR3 has 14 amino acids. The germline CDR1 and CDR2 sequences are MNHNS and SASEGT. In nucleotides, the CDR3 is TGTGCCAGCAGTGAACATCAGGGCCCCTACGAGCAGTACTTC. It encodes CASSEHQGPYEQYF.

CDR3 DNA sequence: TGTGCCAGTAGTATCGGTAACCTAAATCAGCCCCAGCATTTT. This gives the protein CASSIGNLNQPQHF. The chain combines TRBV19 with TRBJ1-5, with D uncertain. The CDR3 runs to 14 residues. Deletions cut 3 bases from V and 4 bases from J, with 10 bases between. Germline assignment: CDR1 LNHDA and CDR2 SQIVND (reference sequence).

This rearrangement joins TRBV12-3 or TRBV12-4 to TRBJ2-1; unclear D gene. This CDR3 contains 12 residues. Deletions cut 3 bases from V and 6 bases from J, with 6 bases between. CDR3 sequence (DNA): TGTGCCAGCAGTTTGTTTGGCAATGAGCAGTTCTTC. This gives the protein CASSLFGNEQFF.

This clone was detected a few times. The chain couples TRBV12-3 or TRBV12-4 to TRBJ2-3, with 9 bases fitting TRBD2. The CDR3 spans 12 residues. The chain's CDR3 is CATSGSTDTQYF. CDR3 coding DNA: TGTGCAACTAGCGGGAGCACAGATACGCAGTATTTT.

The rearrangement links TRBV15 to TRBJ2-7; TRBD1 matches at 8 bases. The CDR3 extends over 15 amino acids. The V gene end was trimmed by 2 bases and the J gene end by 2 bases; junction bases not matched to a gene: 5. Germline V gene data show CDR1 as LNHNV and CDR2 as YYDKDF (reference sequence). The CDR3 bases are TGTGCCACCAGCAGACAGGGGGCAAAGACCTACGAGCAGTACTTC. It codes for CATSRQGAKTYEQYF.

The chain recombines TRBV18 with TRBJ1-5; D not resolved. The CDR3 is made up of 14 amino acids. V was trimmed by 4 bases and J by 4 bases, leaving 11 bases between them. Germline values: CDR1 KGHSH, CDR2 LQKENI. CDR3 DNA: TGTGCCAGCTCACTCCGGACGGGGAATCAGCCCCAGCATTTT. It yields the protein CASSLRTGNQPQHF.

Worth noting for this clone: Distinct nucleotide sequences in the sample also encode this CDR3. The chain combines TRBV19 with TRBJ1-2; D gene unclear. CDR3 size: 13 residues. Between the trimmed V and J ends, which lost 1 base and 1 base, there was a span of 4 bases. Looked up from germline, CDR1 is LNHDA and CDR2 is SQIVND (reference sequence). CDR3 amino acids: CASSIGFNYGYTF. The CDR3, as DNA: TGTGCCAGTAGTATAGGGTTTAACTATGGCTACACCTTC.

The chain is built from TRBV29-1 and TRBJ2-3, with a tentative D call TRBD1 (5 bases). Between the trimmed V and J ends, which lost 7 bases and 2 bases, there was a span of 13 bases. CDR3 length: 13 residues. CDR1 and CDR2 (germline): SQVTM, ANQGSEA. Here the CDR3 reads CSARRGNTDTQYF. CDR3 coding DNA: TGCAGCGCGCGAAGGGGAAACACAGATACGCAGTATTTT.

This clone was observed a single time. This chain links TRBV3-1 (or the pseudogene TRBV3-2) with TRBJ2-2; 7 nucleotides align to TRBD2. V gave up 3 bases and J gave up 2 bases; unmatched junction bases: 12. Germline CDR1 reads LGHDT; CDR2 reads YNNKEL (reference sequence). The CDR3 runs to 18 residues. The CDR3 reads CASSQDPRGGVNTGELFF. In DNA, the CDR3 is TGTGCCAGCAGCCAGGACCCCCGGGGAGGGGTAAACACCGGGGAGCTGTTTTTT.

The chain couples TRBV29-1 to TRBJ2-1; unclear D gene. The CDR3 is made up of 13 amino acids. CDR1 SQVTM and CDR2 ANQGSEA come from the germline V gene. Trimming removed 5 bases from V and 14 bases from J, with 22 bases in between. The chain's CDR3 is CSVRLPSPAGEFF. The CDR3, as DNA: TGCAGCGTTCGGCTTCCATCCCCCGCTGGGGAGTTCTTC.

The rearrangement uses TRBV13 and TRBJ2-1; 8 bases map to TRBD2. This CDR3 comprises 19 residues. Germline assignment: CDR1 PRHDT and CDR2 FYEKMQ (reference sequence). The V segment lost 2 bases and the J segment 5 bases; nucleotides outside the gene matches: 17. CDR3 nucleotides: TGTGCCAGCAGCTTAAACCGAGGTTCAGCGGGCGGGGGGCACAATGAGCAGTTCTTC. This encodes CASSLNRGSAGGGHNEQFF.

V gene TRBV27 combines with J gene TRBJ2-1, with 15 bases that match TRBD2. Germline CDR1 is MNHEY and CDR2 is SMNVEV (reference sequence). This CDR3 region has 17 residues. V shed 5 bases, J shed 10 bases, and the junction held 12 bases outside the gene matches. CDR3 region: CASSPRGLAGGPREQFF. The DNA of the CDR3 is TGTGCCAGCAGTCCAAGAGGACTAGCGGGAGGGCCCAGGGAGCAGTTCTTC.

The CDR3 spells CASTKKRGYSYEQYF. The CDR3 DNA is TGTGCCAGCACTAAAAAAAGGGGGTACAGTTACGAGCAGTACTTC. V and J are TRBV28 and TRBJ2-7, with D perhaps TRBD1 (6 bases). CDR3 size: 15 residues. Germline CDR1 and CDR2: MDHEN and SYDVKM. Deletions cut 7 bases from V and 4 bases from J, with 20 bases between.

The V call is TRBV5-4, the J call TRBJ1-1; D remains unclear. In germline, CDR1 is SGHNT, CDR2 YYREEE (reference sequence). The V end was cut by 5 bases, the J end by 3 bases, with 11 bases between. This CDR3 has 13 residues. The DNA of the CDR3 is TGTGCCAGCAGTAAGGCTGTAGACACTGAAGCTTTCTTT. Encoded protein: CASSKAVDTEAFF.

V usage is TRBV6-5 and J usage is TRBJ2-7; 9 bases are a match to TRBD1. The CDR3 sequence is 14 residues long. V lost 6 bases and J lost 5; bases outside the gene matches: 8. The germline V gene has CDR1 MNHEY and CDR2 SVGAGI. In DNA, the CDR3 is TGTGCCAGCAGCTGGGACAGGGCGCAGAACGAGCAGTACTTC. It yields the protein CASSWDRAQNEQYF.

This chain links TRBV12-5 with TRBJ1-5, with 7 bases matching TRBD1. The CDR3 covers 17 residues. Germline V gene data show CDR1 as LGHNT and CDR2 as FRNRAP. V was pared by 4 bases and J by 0 bases, with 9 bases of the junction left unmatched. The CDR3 here is CASGSSTGMYSNQPQHF. In nucleotides, the CDR3 is TGTGCTAGTGGTTCATCGACAGGGATGTATAGCAATCAGCCCCAGCATTTT.